This TCR beta chain was sequenced for a study of blood T cell repertoires in COVID-19. Study-level background: From the United States, Italy and Spain came samples of acute and convalescent COVID-19. Sources were T cells, B-cell-depleted T cells, or PBMCs; the material itself was cDNA or gDNA.

In the original workflow: Estimates of nucleated cell counts were drawn from the amplification of reference gene primers. This table comes from immunoSEQ multiplex PCR, and its TCRdb copy is limited to in-frame clones, with some not included. V and J calls and clone size are copied from that table; D and trimming were computed from the DNA. The table lists some 86,000 clones, 85% to 95% of them singletons. The V end lost 4 bases, the J end lost 3 bases, and 13 bases lay between the germline ends. Germline values: CDR1 MNHEY, CDR2 SVGEGT. CDR3 size: 14 residues. The chain combines TRBV6-2 or TRBV6-3 with TRBJ2-7; D possibly corresponds to TRBD1 (5 bases). The sequenced sample consisted of peripheral blood. The sequence derives from a human donor with active COVID-19. The donor label of this sample is uncertain. The CDR3: CASSFDKGLYEQYF. DNA for the CDR3: TGTGCCAGCAGTTTCGACAAGGGGCTCTACGAGCAGTACTTC.